This T cell receptor beta chain was captured in a study of T cell responses to AZD1222 COVID-19 vaccine. Looking at the study overall: Samples with a second dose at about 4 or about 12 weeks were pooled together.

The CDR3 totals 14 residues. J lost 4 bases, V lost 5 bases, and 4 bases had no gene match. Germline V gives CDR1 MNHEY, CDR2 SVGEGT. This clone was picked up a small number of times. Some clones are missing from TCRdb's copy, which holds only in-frame ones; the method was immunoSEQ multiplex PCR. This table holds some 120,000 clones, 93% found once. The source of this sequence is an adult in good health. The specimen comprised peripheral blood, sampled on day 0 of AZD1222 vaccination. The chain links TRBV6-2 or TRBV6-3 to TRBJ2-2; 7 nucleotides align to TRBD1. The DNA of the CDR3 is TGTGCCAGCAGTACCGGGACAGCCACCGGGGAGCTGTTTTTT. It is translated as CASSTGTATGELFF.